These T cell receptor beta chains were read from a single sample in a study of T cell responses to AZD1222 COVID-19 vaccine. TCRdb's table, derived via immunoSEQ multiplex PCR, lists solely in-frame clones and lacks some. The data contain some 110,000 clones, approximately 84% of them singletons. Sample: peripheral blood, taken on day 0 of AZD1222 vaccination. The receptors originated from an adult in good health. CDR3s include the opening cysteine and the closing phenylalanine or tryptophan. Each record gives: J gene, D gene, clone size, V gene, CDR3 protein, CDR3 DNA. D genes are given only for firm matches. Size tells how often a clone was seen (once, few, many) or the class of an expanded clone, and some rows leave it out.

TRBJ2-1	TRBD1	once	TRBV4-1	CASSTLQGDEQFF	TGCGCCAGCAGCACCTTGCAGGGGGATGAGCAGTTCTTC
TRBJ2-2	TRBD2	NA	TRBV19	CASSIIAGDTGELFF	TGTGCCAGTAGTATAATAGCGGGAGACACCGGGGAGCTGTTTTTT
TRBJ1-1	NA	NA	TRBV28	CASSWGGTEAFF	TGTGCCAGCAGTTGGGGGGGCACTGAAGCTTTCTTT
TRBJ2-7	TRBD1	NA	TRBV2	CASRRLNRGRNYEQYF	TGTGCCAGCAGGAGGCTAAACAGGGGGAGAAACTACGAGCAGTACTTC
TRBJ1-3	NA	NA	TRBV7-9	CASRPPGVPGNTIYF	TGTGCCAGCAGACCCCCCGGGGTCCCGGGAAACACCATATATTTT
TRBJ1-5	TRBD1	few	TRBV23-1	CASSPPPGGPKYSNQPQHF	TGCGCCAGCAGTCCCCCGCCAGGGGGGCCCAAATATAGCAATCAGCCCCAGCATTTT
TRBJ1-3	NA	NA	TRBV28	CASSLYRSSGNTIYF	TGTGCCAGCAGCCTTTACAGGAGCTCTGGAAACACCATATATTTT
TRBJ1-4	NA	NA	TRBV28	CASSLERYLFF	TGTGCCAGCAGTTTGGAAAGGTATCTGTTTTTT
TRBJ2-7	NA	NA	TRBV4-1	CASSQERGYDEQYF	TGCGCCAGCAGCCAAGAGAGGGGGTACGACGAGCAGTACTTC
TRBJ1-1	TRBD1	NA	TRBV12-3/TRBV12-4	CASTLGGYTEAFF	TGTGCCAGCACTCTAGGGGGCTACACTGAAGCTTTCTTT
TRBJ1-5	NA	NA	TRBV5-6	CASSLAPGAAGNQPQHF	TGTGCCAGCAGCTTGGCCCCCGGGGCAGCGGGCAATCAGCCCCAGCATTTT
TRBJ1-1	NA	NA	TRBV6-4	CASSDPRPTEAFF	TGTGCCAGCAGTGACCCCCGGCCCACTGAAGCTTTCTTT
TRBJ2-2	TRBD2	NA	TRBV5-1	CASSGSGWTGELFF	TGCGCCAGCAGTGGTAGCGGGTGGACCGGGGAGCTGTTTTTT
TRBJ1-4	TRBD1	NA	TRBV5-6	CASSFEGAATNEKLFF	TGTGCCAGCAGCTTCGAGGGGGCTGCAACTAATGAAAAACTGTTTTTT
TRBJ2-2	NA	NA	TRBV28	CASSLGARTGELFF	TGTGCCAGCAGTTTAGGGGCGAGAACCGGGGAGCTGTTTTTT
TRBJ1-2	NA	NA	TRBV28	CASSTGRYGYTF	TGTGCCAGCAGTACAGGGCGGTATGGCTACACCTTC
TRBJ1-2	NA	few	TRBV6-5	CASSYGSEYGYTF	TGTGCCAGCAGTTACGGTTCAGAGTATGGCTACACCTTC
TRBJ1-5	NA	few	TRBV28	CASSFPGGISNQPQHF	TGTGCCAGCAGTTTTCCGGGGGGCATTAGCAATCAGCCCCAGCATTTT
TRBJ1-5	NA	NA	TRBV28	CASSLPLQPQHF	TGTGCCAGCAGTCTCCCCCTCCAGCCCCAGCATTTT
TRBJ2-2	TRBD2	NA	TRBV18	CASSPPTSADTGELFF	TGTGCCAGCTCACCACCGACTAGCGCGGACACCGGGGAGCTGTTTTTT
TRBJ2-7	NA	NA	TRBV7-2	CASSLLGYEQYF	TGTGCCAGCAGTCTGCTGGGCTACGAGCAGTACTTC
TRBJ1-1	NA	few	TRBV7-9	CASSLMNTEAFF	TGTGCCAGCAGTCTCATGAACACTGAAGCTTTCTTT
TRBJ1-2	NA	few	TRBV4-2	CASSPNPRAVSYGYTF	TGTGCCAGCAGCCCCAACCCGAGGGCAGTGAGCTATGGCTACACCTTC
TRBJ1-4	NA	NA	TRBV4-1	CASSQDRSQTIEKLFF	TGCGCCAGCAGCCAAGATAGGTCGCAGACTATTGAAAAACTGTTTTTT
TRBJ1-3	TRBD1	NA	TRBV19	CASSPGTAMSSGNTIYF	TGTGCCAGTAGCCCTGGGACAGCCATGTCCTCTGGAAACACCATATATTTT
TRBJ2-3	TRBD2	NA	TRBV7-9	CASSEGLAEKGTQYF	TGTGCCAGCAGCGAGGGACTAGCGGAAAAGGGTACGCAGTATTTT
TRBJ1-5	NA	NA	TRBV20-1	CSASPGVSSNQPQHF	TGCAGTGCTAGTCCGGGGGTGAGTAGCAATCAGCCCCAGCATTTT
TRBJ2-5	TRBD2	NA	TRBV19	CASSPHGGETQYF	TGTGCCAGTAGTCCTCACGGGGGGGAGACCCAGTACTTC
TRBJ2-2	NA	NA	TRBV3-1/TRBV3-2	CASSQEGPGRDEKDGELFF	TGTGCCAGCAGCCAAGAAGGTCCAGGCCGGGATGAAAAAGACGGGGAGCTGTTTTTT
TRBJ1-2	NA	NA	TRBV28	CASSLGAQGYGYTF	TGTGCCAGCAGTTTGGGGGCACAGGGCTATGGCTACACCTTC
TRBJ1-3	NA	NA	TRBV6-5	CASRDTSGNTIYF	TGTGCCAGCCGGGACACCTCTGGAAACACCATATATTTT
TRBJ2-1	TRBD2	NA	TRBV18	CASSPRVAGSYNEQFF	TGTGCCAGCTCACCCCGGGTAGCGGGCTCCTACAATGAGCAGTTCTTC
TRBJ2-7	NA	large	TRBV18	CASSPFGDSYEQYF	TGTGCCAGCTCACCTTTCGGGGACTCCTACGAGCAGTACTTC
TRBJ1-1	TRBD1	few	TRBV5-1	CASSWDRGQAFF	TGCGCCAGCAGCTGGGACAGGGGGCAAGCTTTCTTT
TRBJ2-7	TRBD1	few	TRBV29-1	CSVGNTGGRRNYEQYF	TGCAGCGTTGGGAATACAGGGGGCCGACGAAACTACGAGCAGTACTTC
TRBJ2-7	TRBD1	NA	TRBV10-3	CAIRGTGGAYEQYF	TGTGCCATCAGAGGGACAGGGGGCGCCTACGAGCAGTACTTC
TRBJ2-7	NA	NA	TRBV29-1	CSVSGDSYEQYF	TGCAGCGTGTCTGGGGATAGCTACGAGCAGTACTTC
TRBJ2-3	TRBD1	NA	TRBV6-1	CASSKGTGGRRDTQYF	TGTGCCAGCAGTAAAGGGACAGGGGGCCGGAGGGATACGCAGTATTTT
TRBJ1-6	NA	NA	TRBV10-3	CAISERQINSPLHF	TGTGCCATCAGTGAAAGACAGATTAATTCACCCCTCCACTTT
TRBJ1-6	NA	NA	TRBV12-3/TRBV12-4	CASTATDYSPLHF	TGTGCCAGCACAGCGACAGACTATTCACCCCTCCACTTT
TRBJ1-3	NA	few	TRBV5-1	CASRPGYSGNTIYF	TGCGCCAGCAGGCCGGGATACTCTGGAAACACCATATATTTT
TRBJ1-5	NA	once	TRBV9	CASSVRAHGTHWALSSNQPQHF	TGTGCCAGCAGCGTAAGAGCCCACGGGACACACTGGGCTCTAAGTAGCAATCAGCCCCAGCATTTT
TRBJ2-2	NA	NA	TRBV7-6	CASSFLLRGYTGELFF	TGTGCCAGCAGCTTCCTCTTGCGGGGTTACACCGGGGAGCTGTTTTTT
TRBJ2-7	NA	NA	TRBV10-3	CAISETGDRATYF	TGTGCCATCAGTGAAACGGGTGACAGAGCGACGTACTTC